These T cell receptor beta chains were read from a single sample in a study of response to subunit inactivated influenza vaccine. TCRdb used MiXCR to reprocess the RT-PCR reads, holding one entry per CDR3 protein. The data contain some 160,000 distinct CDR3 sequences, roughly a tenth of them seen just once; the ten biggest clones take up 9.5% to 15%. Source: non-naive T cells sorted from PBMCs, taken roughly 45 days after vaccination. The receptors come from a man aged 45 to 65 who received an inactivated influenza vaccine. Both conserved end residues are part of each CDR3. D genes are given only for firm matches. Only part of the rows carry a size: once, few, many, or a class if the clone is expanded.

D gene | clone size | J gene | V gene | CDR3 protein | CDR3 DNA
NA | NA | TRBJ1-1 | TRBV28 | CASRPISWTEYTEAFF | TGTGCCAGCAGGCCGATTTCTTGGACAGAGTACACTGAAGCTTTCTTT
TRBD2 | few | TRBJ2-1 | TRBV6-2/TRBV6-3 | CASSRGAGVGEQFF | TGTGCCAGCAGCCGAGGAGCGGGGGTAGGTGAGCAGTTCTTC
NA | many | TRBJ2-3 | TRBV4-3 | CASSQDWLTSTDTQYF | TGCGCCAGCAGCCAAGACTGGCTGACTAGCACAGATACGCAGTATTTT
NA | many | TRBJ2-2 | TRBV12-3/TRBV12-4 | CASRGRRDTGELFF | TGTGCCAGCAGGGGACGGAGGGACACCGGGGAGCTGTTTTTT
TRBD2 | NA | TRBJ2-5 | TRBV3-1 | CASSQDSSGGEETQYF | TGTGCCAGCAGCCAAGATTCAAGCGGGGGAGAGGAGACCCAGTACTTC
TRBD1 | NA | TRBJ2-7 | TRBV3-1 | CASRFGQGSEQYF | TGTGCCAGCAGATTCGGACAGGGATCCGAGCAGTACTTC
NA | few | TRBJ1-1 | TRBV11-2 | CASSSSRATEAFF | TGTGCCAGCAGCAGTTCAAGGGCCACTGAAGCTTTCTTT
TRBD2 | few | TRBJ2-2 | TRBV6-2/TRBV6-3 | CASSSPSGRLNTGELFF | TGTGCCAGCAGTTCCCCTAGCGGGAGATTGAACACCGGGGAGCTGTTTTTT
NA | many | TRBJ1-5 | TRBV7-8 | CASSLRHSNQPQHF | TGTGCCAGCAGCTTACGGCACAGCAATCAGCCCCAGCATTTT
NA | NA | TRBJ2-1 | TRBV6-5 | CASSYRIGGEQFF | TGTGCCAGCAGTTATCGTATCGGCGGTGAGCAGTTCTTC
NA | NA | TRBJ1-5 | TRBV6-2/TRBV6-3 | CASSPWISNQPQHF | TGTGCCAGCAGTCCGTGGATCAGCAATCAGCCCCAGCATTTT
TRBD1 | few | TRBJ1-5 | TRBV6-1 | CASSHLDRGKGNQPQHF | TGTGCCAGCAGCCACCTGGACAGGGGCAAGGGGAATCAGCCCCAGCATTTT
TRBD2 | few | TRBJ2-2 | TRBV12-3/TRBV12-4 | CASSLRTSGGDGELFF | TGTGCCAGCAGTTTACGGACTAGCGGGGGGGACGGGGAGCTGTTTTTT
TRBD1 | many | TRBJ2-2 | TRBV11-2 | CASSLDRRTGNTGELFF | TGTGCCAGCAGCTTAGATCGCCGGACAGGGAACACCGGGGAGCTGTTTTTT
NA | many | TRBJ2-7 | TRBV3-1 | CASSRGTYEQYF | TGTGCCAGCAGCCGGGGAACCTACGAGCAGTACTTC
TRBD1 | NA | TRBJ2-7 | TRBV28 | CASSYLTGGRGVYEQYF | TGTGCCAGCAGTTATCTGACAGGGGGCCGCGGAGTATACGAGCAGTACTTC
TRBD2 | NA | TRBJ2-1 | TRBV15 | CATSTGTSGRSYNEQFF | TGTGCCACCAGCACCGGGACTAGCGGGAGATCCTACAATGAGCAGTTCTTC
NA | few | TRBJ1-2 | TRBV29-1 | CSASRGSNYGYTF | TGCAGCGCCAGCCGGGGTAGTAACTATGGCTACACCTTC
NA | few | TRBJ1-2 | TRBV12-3/TRBV12-4 | CASTSAGAGYGYTF | TGTGCCAGCACCTCGGCGGGGGCGGGCTATGGCTACACCTTC
NA | NA | TRBJ1-5 | TRBV7-8 | CASSLRLRSNQPQHF | TGTGCCAGCAGCCTAAGACTGAGAAGCAATCAGCCCCAGCATTTT
NA | NA | TRBJ2-7 | TRBV20-1 | CSGRGQGYEQYF | TGCAGTGGGAGGGGACAAGGTTACGAGCAGTACTTC
TRBD1 | many | TRBJ1-6 | TRBV2 | CASIGTGGFSPLHF | TGTGCCAGCATCGGGACAGGGGGATTCTCACCCCTCCACTTT